This T cell receptor (beta chain) emerged from a study of blood T cell repertoires in COVID-19. On the study more broadly: Samples representing acute and convalescent COVID-19 were sourced from the United States, Italy and Spain.

Method: immunoSEQ multiplex PCR; TCRdb's copy keeps in-frame clones and lacks some. This table has fewer than 80,000 clones, more than 75% appearing once. Trimming took off 2 bases at V and 6 bases at J, with 7 bases between the two ends. The CDR3 consists of 13 residues. From germline, CDR1 is SGHTA and CDR2 FQGNSA. This clone has just a few counts. Input material: peripheral blood. This receptor was identified in a man in his sixties or seventies with acute or convalescent COVID-19. The chain couples TRBV7-2 to TRBJ2-2; D is ambiguous. The DNA of the CDR3 is TGTGCCAGCAGCTTAAAACGGGCCGGGGAGCTGTTTTTT. It specifies CASSLKRAGELFF.